These T cell receptor beta chains were read from a single sample in a study of blood T cell repertoires in COVID-19. TCRdb's table, derived via immunoSEQ multiplex PCR, lists solely in-frame clones and lacks some. The sample contains roughly 52,000 clones, approximately 89% of which appear only once. The sample taken for sequencing was peripheral blood. Receptors originate from a woman older than 75 with acute or convalescent COVID-19. Both conserved end residues are part of each CDR3. Fields, in order: V gene, clone size, J gene, D gene, CDR3 DNA, CDR3 protein. D genes are given only for firm matches. Only part of the rows carry a size: once, few, many, or a class if the clone is expanded.

TRBV5-1	.	TRBJ2-5	.	TGCGCCAGCAGCTTCTTCGGGAACCGGCAAGAGACCCAGTACTTC	CASSFFGNRQETQYF
TRBV2	.	TRBJ2-3	.	TGTGCCAGCAGCCCCCCCTTCACAGATACGCAGTATTTT	CASSPPFTDTQYF
TRBV5-6	.	TRBJ1-1	.	TGTGCCAGCAGCTTGGGGGTGGAGGCGCGACGCCTGAACACTGAAGCTTTCTTT	CASSLGVEARRLNTEAFF
TRBV6-6	.	TRBJ1-1	TRBD1	TGTGCCAGCAGTCCCGGACAGGGCCGCACTGAAGCTTTCTTT	CASSPGQGRTEAFF
TRBV4-1	.	TRBJ1-2	TRBD1	TGCGCCAGCAGCCTAAGGACAGGGGGCGACTATGGCTACACCTTC	CASSLRTGGDYGYTF
TRBV6-5	.	TRBJ2-1	TRBD1	TGTGCCAGCAGAAGAGGGACAGGGGCCGGCAATGAGCAGTTCTTC	CASRRGTGAGNEQFF
TRBV4-2	.	TRBJ1-3	.	TGTGCCAGCAGCCAAGAGAGACACGTCTCTGGAAACACCATATATTTT	CASSQERHVSGNTIYF
TRBV7-8	.	TRBJ2-7	.	TGTGCCAGCACCCAGGGACAAGCCTACGAGCAGTACTTC	CASTQGQAYEQYF
TRBV29-1	medium-sized	TRBJ1-2	.	TGCAGCGTTGAAGATCTGCGGCAGACTAACTATGGCTACACCTTC	CSVEDLRQTNYGYTF
TRBV24-1	.	TRBJ2-5	TRBD1	TGTGCCACCAGTGACCTGACAGGGGGCAAGGAGACCCAGTACTTC	CATSDLTGGKETQYF
TRBV7-9	.	TRBJ2-5	TRBD1	TGTGCCAGCAGCTTAGGGCAGGGGGCCCAGTACTTC	CASSLGQGAQYF
TRBV19	.	TRBJ2-2	.	TGTGCCAGTTCCTCCCACCAGACCGGGGAGCTGTTTTTT	CASSSHQTGELFF
TRBV28	.	TRBJ1-4	TRBD1	TGTGCCAGCAGCGATGACAGGGGTGCAACTAATGAAAAACTGTTTTTT	CASSDDRGATNEKLFF
TRBV3-1/TRBV3-2	few	TRBJ1-1	.	TGTGCCAGCAGCCACCTGGGGGCAGATGAAGCTTTCTTT	CASSHLGADEAFF
TRBV19	.	TRBJ1-1	TRBD1	TGTGCCAGTGGGGACAGGCCAAACACTGAAGCTTTCTTT	CASGDRPNTEAFF
TRBV11-1	once	TRBJ2-5	TRBD1	TGTGCCAGCAGCTCCCGGACAGGAAGGAGGGAGACCCAGTACTTC	CASSSRTGRRETQYF
TRBV7-8	.	TRBJ2-2	.	TGTGCCAGCAGCTTAGCGCGTAGCGCCGGGGAGCTGTTTTTT	CASSLARSAGELFF
TRBV19	.	TRBJ2-5	TRBD2	TGTGCCACCCAATCACGGTGGCGGGGGGGACAAGAGACCCAGTACTTC	CATQSRWRGGQETQYF